Detailed here is one TCR beta chain. This record belongs to a study of control samples from healthy donors and cancer patients. TCRdb's copy holds only in-frame clones and misses some; the assay was immunoSEQ multiplex PCR. The profile shows tens of thousands of clones, under 85% of them singletons. Germline V gene data show CDR1 as MNHEY and CDR2 as SVGAGI. The CDR3 is 16 amino acids. V shed 4 bases and J 0 bases; nucleotides not matched to a gene: 6. The chain combines TRBV6-5 with TRBJ2-5; 9 bases match TRBD2. What was sequenced was blood. The origin of this receptor is a man aged 55-75 years in good health. The CDR3 sequence is CASSSFLAGYQETQYF. The CDR3 DNA follows: TGTGCCAGCAGTTCGTTCCTAGCGGGGTACCAAGAGACCCAGTACTTC.